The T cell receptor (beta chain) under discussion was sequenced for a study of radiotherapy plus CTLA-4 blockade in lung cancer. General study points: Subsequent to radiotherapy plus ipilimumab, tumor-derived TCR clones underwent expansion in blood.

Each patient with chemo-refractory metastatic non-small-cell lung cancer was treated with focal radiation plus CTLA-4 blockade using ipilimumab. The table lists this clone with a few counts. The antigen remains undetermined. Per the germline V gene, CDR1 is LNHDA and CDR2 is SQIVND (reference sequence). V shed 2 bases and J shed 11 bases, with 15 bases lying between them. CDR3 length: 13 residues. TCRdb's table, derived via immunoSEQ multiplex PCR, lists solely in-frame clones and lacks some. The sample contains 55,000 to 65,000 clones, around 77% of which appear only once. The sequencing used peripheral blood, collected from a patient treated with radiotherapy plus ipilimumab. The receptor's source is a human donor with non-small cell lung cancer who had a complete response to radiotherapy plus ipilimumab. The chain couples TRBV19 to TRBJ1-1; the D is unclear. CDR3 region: CASSINIRVAAFF. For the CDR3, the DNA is TGTGCCAGTAGTATAAACATTCGGGTTGCCGCTTTCTTT.